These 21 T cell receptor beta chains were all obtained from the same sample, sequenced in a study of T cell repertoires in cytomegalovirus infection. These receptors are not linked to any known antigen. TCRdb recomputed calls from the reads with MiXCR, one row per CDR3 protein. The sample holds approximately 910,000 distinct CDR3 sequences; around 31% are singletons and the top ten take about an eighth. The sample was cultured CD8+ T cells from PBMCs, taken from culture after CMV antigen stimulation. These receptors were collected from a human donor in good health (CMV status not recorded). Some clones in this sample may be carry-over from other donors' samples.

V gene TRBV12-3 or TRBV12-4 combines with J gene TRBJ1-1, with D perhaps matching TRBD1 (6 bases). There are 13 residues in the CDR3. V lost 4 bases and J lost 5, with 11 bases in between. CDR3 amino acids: CASSSSQGTEAFF. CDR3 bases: TGTGCCAGCAGTTCTTCACAGGGAACTGAAGCTTTCTTT.

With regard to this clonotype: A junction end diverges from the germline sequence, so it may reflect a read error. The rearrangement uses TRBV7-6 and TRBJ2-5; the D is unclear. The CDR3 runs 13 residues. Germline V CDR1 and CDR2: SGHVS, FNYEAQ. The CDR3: CASSPTTQETQHF. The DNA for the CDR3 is TGTGCCAGCAGCCCAACCACACAAGAGACCCAGCACTTC.

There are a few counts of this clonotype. CDR3 in DNA: TGTGCCAGCAGTGAATATTTCAGGAGACAGGGAGAGACAGATACGCAGTATTTT. Its protein product is CASSEYFRRQGETDTQYF. V gene TRBV25-1 combines with J gene TRBJ2-3; 7 bases match TRBD1. Germline CDR1 reads MGHDK; CDR2 reads SYGVNS. The CDR3 length is 18 residues. J lost 3 bases, V lost 0 bases, and 12 bases had no gene match.

CDR3 in DNA: TGTGCTAGTGGTTCGGGCCACAATCAGCCCCAGCATTTT. Protein: CASGSGHNQPQHF. V is TRBV12-5 and J is TRBJ1-5; unclear D gene. The CDR3 contains 13 residues. Trimming left V 4 bases short and J 3 bases short, with 7 bases between. Germline CDR1 reads LGHNT; CDR2 reads FRNRAP.

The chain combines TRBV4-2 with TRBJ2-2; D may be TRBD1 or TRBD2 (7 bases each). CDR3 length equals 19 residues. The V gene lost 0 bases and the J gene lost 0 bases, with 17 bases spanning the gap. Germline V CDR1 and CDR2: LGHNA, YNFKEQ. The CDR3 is CASSQDYSGTAANTGELFF. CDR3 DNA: TGTGCCAGCAGCCAAGATTACAGCGGGACAGCGGCGAACACCGGGGAGCTGTTTTTT.

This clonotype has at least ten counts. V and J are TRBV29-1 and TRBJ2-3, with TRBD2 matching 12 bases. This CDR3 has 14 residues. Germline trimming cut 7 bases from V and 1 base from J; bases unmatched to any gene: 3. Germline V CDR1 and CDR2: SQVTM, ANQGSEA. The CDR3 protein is CSALAGGGTDTQYF. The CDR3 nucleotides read TGCAGCGCCCTAGCGGGGGGGGGCACAGATACGCAGTATTTT.

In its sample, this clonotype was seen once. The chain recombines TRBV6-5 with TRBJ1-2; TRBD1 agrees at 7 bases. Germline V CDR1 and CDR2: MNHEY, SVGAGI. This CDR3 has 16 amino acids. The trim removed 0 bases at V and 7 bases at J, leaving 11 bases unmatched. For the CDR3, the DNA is TGTGCCAGCAGTTACTCCCAGGGGGGAATCTATGGTGGCTACACCTTC. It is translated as CASSYSQGGIYGGYTF.

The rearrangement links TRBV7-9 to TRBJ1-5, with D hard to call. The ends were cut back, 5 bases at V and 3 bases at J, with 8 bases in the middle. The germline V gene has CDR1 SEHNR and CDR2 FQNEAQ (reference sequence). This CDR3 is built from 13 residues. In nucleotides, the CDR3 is TGTGCCAGCAGCGTTGGGGTCAATCAGCCCCAGCATTTT. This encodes CASSVGVNQPQHF.

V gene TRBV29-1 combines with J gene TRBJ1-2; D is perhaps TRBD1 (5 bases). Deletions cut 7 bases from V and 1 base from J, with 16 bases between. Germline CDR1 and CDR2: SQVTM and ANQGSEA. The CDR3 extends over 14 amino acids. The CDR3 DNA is TGCAGCGCAAACTTTTTTGACAGTAACTATGGCTACACCTTC. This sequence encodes CSANFFDSNYGYTF. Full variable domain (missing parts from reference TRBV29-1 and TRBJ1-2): SAVISQKPSRDICQRGTSLTIQCQVDSQVTMMFWYRQQPGQSLTLIATANQGSEATYESGFVIDKFPISRPNLTFSTLTVSNMSPEDSSIYLCSANFFDSNYGYTFGSGTRLTVV.

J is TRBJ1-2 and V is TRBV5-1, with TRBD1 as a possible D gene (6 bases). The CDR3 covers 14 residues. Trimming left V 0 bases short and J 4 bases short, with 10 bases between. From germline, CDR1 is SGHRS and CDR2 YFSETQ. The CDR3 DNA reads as TGCGCCAGCAGCTTGGAGGGGGACCCCTATGGCTACACCTTC. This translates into CASSLEGDPYGYTF. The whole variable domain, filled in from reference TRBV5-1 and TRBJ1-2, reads KAGVTQTPRYLIKTRGQQVTLSCSPISGHRSVSWYQQTPGQGLQFLFEYFSETQRNKGNFPGRFSGRQFSNSRSEMNVSTLELGDSALYLCASSLEGDPYGYTFGSGTRLTVV.

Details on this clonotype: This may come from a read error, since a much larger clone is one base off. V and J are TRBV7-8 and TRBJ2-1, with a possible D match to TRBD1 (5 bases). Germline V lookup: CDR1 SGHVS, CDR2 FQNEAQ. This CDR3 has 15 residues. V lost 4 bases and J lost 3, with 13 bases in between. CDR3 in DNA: TGTGCCAGCAGCTCGACAAGGGGCCTCTACAATGAGCAGTTCTTC. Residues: CASSSTRGLYNEQFF.

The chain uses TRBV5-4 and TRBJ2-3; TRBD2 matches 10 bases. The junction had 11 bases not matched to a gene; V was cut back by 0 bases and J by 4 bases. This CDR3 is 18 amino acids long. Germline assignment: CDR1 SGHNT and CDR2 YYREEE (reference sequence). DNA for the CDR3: TGTGCCAGCAGCTTGGGTACTAGCGGGGCCCAAAAGGCAGATACGCAGTATTTT. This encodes CASSLGTSGAQKADTQYF. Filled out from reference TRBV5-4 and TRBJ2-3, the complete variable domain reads ETGVTQSPTHLIKTRGQQVTLRCSSQSGHNTVSWYQQALGQGPQFIFQYYREEENGRGNFPPRFSGLQFPNYSSELNVNALELDDSALYLCASSLGTSGAQKADTQYFGPGTRLTVL.

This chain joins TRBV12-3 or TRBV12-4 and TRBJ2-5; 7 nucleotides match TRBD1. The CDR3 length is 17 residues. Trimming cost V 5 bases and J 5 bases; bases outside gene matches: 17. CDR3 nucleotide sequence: TGTGCCAGCAGTCACACCCGGACAGGCCAGGCCACGGAGACCCAGTACTTC. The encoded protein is CASSHTRTGQATETQYF.

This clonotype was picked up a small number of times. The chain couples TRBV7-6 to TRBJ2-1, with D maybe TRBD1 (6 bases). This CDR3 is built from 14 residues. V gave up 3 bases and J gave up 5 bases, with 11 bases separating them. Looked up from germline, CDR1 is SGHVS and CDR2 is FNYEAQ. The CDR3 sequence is CASSFMGADNEQFF. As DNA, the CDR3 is TGTGCCAGCAGCTTTATGGGGGCGGACAATGAGCAGTTCTTC.

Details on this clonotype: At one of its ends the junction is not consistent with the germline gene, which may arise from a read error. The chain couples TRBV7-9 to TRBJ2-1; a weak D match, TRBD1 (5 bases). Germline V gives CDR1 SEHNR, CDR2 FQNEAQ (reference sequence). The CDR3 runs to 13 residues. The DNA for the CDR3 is TGTGTCAGCAGCTTAGGGGTATACAATGAGCAGTTCTTC. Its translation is CVSSLGVYNEQFF.

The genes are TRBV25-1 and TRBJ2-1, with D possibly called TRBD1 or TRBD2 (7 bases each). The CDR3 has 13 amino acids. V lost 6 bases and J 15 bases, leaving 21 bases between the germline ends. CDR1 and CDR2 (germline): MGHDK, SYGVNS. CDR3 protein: CASSPMQGGYRFF. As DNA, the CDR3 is TGTGCCAGCAGCCCTATGCAGGGGGGGTATCGGTTCTTC. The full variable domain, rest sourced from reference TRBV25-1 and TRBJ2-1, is EADIYQTPRYLVIGTGKKITLECSQTMGHDKMYWYQQDPGMELHLIHYSYGVNSTEKGDLSSESTVSRIRTEHFPLTLESARPSHTSQYLCASSPMQGGYRFFGPGTRLTVL.

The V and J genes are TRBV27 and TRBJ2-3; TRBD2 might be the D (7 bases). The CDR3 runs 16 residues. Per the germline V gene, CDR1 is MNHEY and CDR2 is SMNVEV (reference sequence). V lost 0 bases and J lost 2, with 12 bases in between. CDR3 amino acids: CASSLSGGALTDTQYF. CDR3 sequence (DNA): TGTGCCAGCAGTTTATCAGGGGGGGCGCTCACAGATACGCAGTATTTT.

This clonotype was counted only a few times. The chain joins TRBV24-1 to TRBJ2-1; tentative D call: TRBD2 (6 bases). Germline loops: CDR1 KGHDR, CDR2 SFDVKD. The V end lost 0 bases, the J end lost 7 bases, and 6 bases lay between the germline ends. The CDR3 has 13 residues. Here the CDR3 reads CATSDLRGNEQFF. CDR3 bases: TGTGCCACCAGTGATTTGCGGGGGAATGAGCAGTTCTTC.

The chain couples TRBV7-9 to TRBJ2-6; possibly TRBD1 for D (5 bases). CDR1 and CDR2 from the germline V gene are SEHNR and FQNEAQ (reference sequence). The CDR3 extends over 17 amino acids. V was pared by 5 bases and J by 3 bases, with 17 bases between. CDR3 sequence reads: CASSIIHRQNGANVLTF. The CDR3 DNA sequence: TGTGCCAGCAGCATAATCCACAGGCAAAATGGGGCCAACGTCCTGACTTTC.

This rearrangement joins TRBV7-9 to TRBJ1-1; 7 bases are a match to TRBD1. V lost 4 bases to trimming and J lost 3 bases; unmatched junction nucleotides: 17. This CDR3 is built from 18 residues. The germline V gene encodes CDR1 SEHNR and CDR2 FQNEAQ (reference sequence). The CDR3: CASSWDSSGNRADTEAFF. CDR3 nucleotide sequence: TGTGCCAGCAGCTGGGACAGTTCGGGCAATCGCGCAGACACTGAAGCTTTCTTT.

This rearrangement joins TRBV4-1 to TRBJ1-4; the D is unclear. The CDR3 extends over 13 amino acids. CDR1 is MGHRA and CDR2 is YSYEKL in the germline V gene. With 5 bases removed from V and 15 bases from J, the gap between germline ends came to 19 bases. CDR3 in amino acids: CASSAPTSSRVFF. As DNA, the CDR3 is TGCGCCAGCAGCGCCCCAACGAGTTCAAGGGTGTTTTTT.